The 24 T cell receptor beta chains presented below share a single source sample, sequenced in a study of blood T cell repertoires in COVID-19. This table comes from immunoSEQ multiplex PCR, and its TCRdb copy is limited to in-frame clones, with some not included. The data show more than 200,000 clones, 86% seen once. Material for sequencing was peripheral blood. These receptors all stem from a woman aged 45 to 65 with COVID-19, enrolled during active disease.

The rearrangement joins TRBV6-5 to TRBJ1-5; D is unclear. V was pared by 9 bases and J by 1 base, with 10 bases between. Germline assignment: CDR1 MNHEY and CDR2 SVGAGI. CDR3 size: 13 residues. The CDR3 region is CASMVRSNQPQHF. DNA for the CDR3: TGTGCCAGTATGGTGAGGAGCAATCAGCCCCAGCATTTT.

The gene calls are TRBV7-9 and TRBJ1-4, with D unresolved. The V end was cut by 0 bases, the J end by 3 bases, with 8 bases between. This CDR3 region has 15 residues. Germline V gene data show CDR1 as SEHNR and CDR2 as FQNEAQ (reference sequence). This CDR3 is CASSLARGPNEKLFF. Written as DNA, the CDR3 is TGTGCCAGCAGCTTAGCGCGCGGGCCTAATGAAAAACTGTTTTTT.

The rearrangement links TRBV12-3 or TRBV12-4 to TRBJ2-1; 11 nucleotides match TRBD1. The CDR3 loop spans 13 amino acids. V was clipped by 5 bases and J by 7 bases; unmatched bases: 1. The CDR3 here is CASSRDRGNEQFF. CDR3 bases: TGTGCCAGCAGTCGGGACAGGGGGAATGAGCAGTTCTTC.

The V call is TRBV28, the J call TRBJ2-4; weak D call: TRBD1 (6 bases). Germline CDR1 is MDHEN and CDR2 is SYDVKM. This CDR3 has 17 residues. The V end lost 3 bases, the J end lost 0 bases, and 15 bases lay between the germline ends. CDR3 sequence: CASSFPATGLAKNIQYF. Written as DNA, the CDR3 is TGTGCCAGCAGTTTTCCGGCGACAGGACTAGCCAAAAACATTCAGTACTTC. Combining the CDR3 with reference TRBV28 and TRBJ2-4 gives the whole variable domain DVKVTQSSRYLVKRTGEKVFLECVQDMDHENMFWYRQDPGLGLRLIYFSYDVKMKEKGDIPEGYSVSREKKERFSLILESASTNQTSMYLCASSFPATGLAKNIQYFGAGTRLSVL.

This chain joins TRBV30 and TRBJ1-2; D possibly corresponds to TRBD1 (5 bases). The CDR3 consists of 12 residues. Germline lookup yields CDR1 GTSNPN and CDR2 SVGIG (reference sequence). The V gene lost 1 base and the J gene lost 12 bases, with 15 bases spanning the gap. The CDR3 spells CAWSGQGPTNTF. For the CDR3, the DNA is TGTGCCTGGAGTGGCCAGGGTCCGACGAACACCTTC.

This clone showed up just once. V usage is TRBV18 and J usage is TRBJ2-3, with TRBD2 identical over 11 bases. Trimming removed 3 bases from V and 3 bases from J; junction bases left unmatched: 5. CDR3 length: 16 amino acids. Germline V lookup: CDR1 KGHSH, CDR2 LQKENI. Here the CDR3 reads CASSPMTSGVTDTQYF. The CDR3 nucleotides are TGTGCCAGCTCACCGATGACTAGCGGGGTGACAGATACGCAGTATTTT.

This chain connects TRBV14 to TRBJ2-1; a weak D match, TRBD1 (6 bases). CDR3 length equals 16 residues. Germline V gene lookup returns CDR1 SGHDN and CDR2 FVKESK. The ends were cut back, 1 base at V and 2 bases at J, with 12 bases in the middle. The chain's CDR3 is CASSQAGQPPYNEQFF. CDR3 DNA: TGTGCCAGCAGCCAAGCGGGACAACCTCCCTACAATGAGCAGTTCTTC.

The rearrangement joins TRBV6-6 to TRBJ2-3; 8 bases agree with TRBD1. V lost 5 bases, J lost 5 bases, and 6 bases stayed unmatched. The CDR3 is 14 residues long. Germline CDR1 reads MNHNY; CDR2 reads SVGAGI (reference sequence). The CDR3 DNA reads TGTGCCAGCAGTCCAGGGGGCGCGGTAGATACGCAGTATTTT. Translating gives CASSPGGAVDTQYF.

This clone was observed a few times. This chain joins TRBV5-1 and TRBJ2-2; 12 bases align to TRBD2. From germline, CDR1 is SGHRS and CDR2 YFSETQ. The CDR3 contains 16 residues. The V segment lost 4 bases and the J segment 1 base; nucleotides outside the gene matches: 2. The CDR3 loop is CASSASGGVNTGELFF. The CDR3 DNA sequence: TGCGCCAGCAGCGCTAGCGGGGGGGTGAACACCGGGGAGCTGTTTTTT. Based on the CDR3 plus reference TRBV5-1 and TRBJ2-2, the full variable domain is KAGVTQTPRYLIKTRGQQVTLSCSPISGHRSVSWYQQTPGQGLQFLFEYFSETQRNKGNFPGRFSGRQFSNSRSEMNVSTLELGDSALYLCASSASGGVNTGELFFGEGSRLTVL.

The chain uses TRBV6-5 and TRBJ1-2; tentative D call: TRBD1 (5 bases). Germline CDR1 and CDR2: MNHEY and SVGAGI. V lost 5 bases, J lost 4 bases, and 14 bases lay in between. The CDR3 totals 14 residues. CDR3 region: CASSPFRDIYGYTF. The DNA for the CDR3 is TGTGCCAGCAGTCCCTTCAGGGATATCTATGGCTACACCTTC.

With respect to this clone: Compared with germline, one end of the junction differs, possibly owing to a read error. The chain joins TRBV13 to TRBJ1-2; 12 nucleotides line up with TRBD1. The CDR3 covers 13 residues. Looked up from germline, CDR1 is PRHDT and CDR2 is FYEKMQ (reference sequence). The CDR3 reads CSSGTGGGYGYTF. CDR3 DNA: TGCTCTAGCGGGACAGGGGGCGGCTATGGCTACACCTTC.

The J gene is TRBJ2-7, the V gene TRBV10-3; D may be TRBD2 (6 bases). Trimming left V 10 bases short and J 5 bases short, with 21 bases between. Germline V gene sequence: CDR1 ENHRY, CDR2 SYGVKD. The length of the CDR3 is 14 residues. The CDR3 loop reads CATPKNAGSNEQYF. DNA of the CDR3: TGTGCCACCCCTAAAAACGCGGGGTCGAACGAGCAGTACTTC.

The chain carries TRBV19 and TRBJ2-1, with 10 bases that match TRBD1. Germline assignment: CDR1 LNHDA and CDR2 SQIVND (reference sequence). The CDR3 contains 15 residues. The trim removed 7 bases at V and 2 bases at J, leaving 5 bases unmatched. In DNA form, the CDR3 reads TGTGCCAGTACCCTGACAGGGGGCGCCTACAATGAGCAGTTCTTC. Its protein product is CASTLTGGAYNEQFF.

V and J are TRBV25-1 and TRBJ2-3, with 7 nucleotides matching TRBD2. The junction had 4 bases not matched to a gene; V was cut back by 2 bases and J by 2 bases. Per germline, CDR1 MGHDK and CDR2 SYGVNS. The CDR3 runs to 15 residues. In DNA form, the CDR3 reads TGTGCCAGCAGTGAAGGGCGGGGGTACACAGATACGCAGTATTTT. Its translation: CASSEGRGYTDTQYF.

J is TRBJ2-7 and V is TRBV6-6; possible D gene TRBD1, 6 bases. V dropped 5 bases and J dropped 4 bases, with 21 bases sitting between them. CDR3 length equals 16 residues. Germline CDR1 is MNHNY and CDR2 is SVGAGI (reference sequence). CDR3 nucleotides: TGTGCCAGCAGTACAATTATGGACAGTTTTCTTTACGAGCAGTACTTC. Translating gives CASSTIMDSFLYEQYF.

The chain joins TRBV7-2 to TRBJ1-5; TRBD1 might be the D (5 bases). The V gene's germline CDR1 is SGHTA and CDR2 FQGNSA. Trimming stripped 1 base from V and 0 bases from J, with 13 bases between. The CDR3 extends over 17 amino acids. Here the CDR3 DNA reads TGTGCCAGCAGCTTAGTGGCGGGGACCTATAGCAATCAGCCCCAGCATTTT. It codes for CASSLVAGTYSNQPQHF.

CDR3: CSALRGTGDRLNEQFF. CDR3 coding DNA: TGCAGCGCCCTTAGGGGGACAGGGGATAGGTTGAATGAGCAGTTCTTC. The chain uses TRBV29-1 and TRBJ2-1; 10 positions match TRBD1. The CDR3 runs to 16 residues. J was trimmed by 7 bases and V by 7 bases; bases with no gene match: 16. In germline, CDR1 is SQVTM, CDR2 ANQGSEA.

V and J are TRBV13 and TRBJ2-3, with 13 bases fitting TRBD2. The trim removed 5 bases at V and 0 bases at J, leaving 5 bases unmatched. CDR3 length: 17 residues. Germline values: CDR1 PRHDT, CDR2 FYEKMQ (reference sequence). CDR3 nucleotide sequence: TGTGCCAGCAGCCACCGACTAGCGGGGGGAAGCACAGATACGCAGTATTTT. This translates into CASSHRLAGGSTDTQYF.

This chain uses TRBV6-5 with TRBJ2-7; the D gene is possibly TRBD2 (6 bases). Germline V gene sequence: CDR1 MNHEY, CDR2 SVGAGI. V was trimmed by 2 bases and J by 0 bases, leaving 8 bases between them. This CDR3 has 14 amino acids. The CDR3 coding sequence is TGTGCCAGCAGTTACGGGCGGGGCTCCTACGAGCAGTACGTC. Amino acid sequence: CASSYGRGSYEQYV.

The rearrangement joins TRBV9 to TRBJ2-1; D call uncertain. Germline-derived CDR1 and CDR2 are SGDLS and YYNGEE. V dropped 0 bases and J dropped 5 bases, with 6 bases sitting between them. The CDR3 runs to 13 residues. CDR3 coding DNA: TGTGCCAGCAGCGTAGCTAGTAACAATGAGCAGTTCTTC. Translation: CASSVASNNEQFF.

V gene TRBV11-3 combines with J gene TRBJ2-1; TRBD2 aligns across 10 bases. CDR1 is SGHNT, CDR2 YENEEA, per germline. V was pared by 3 bases and J by 9 bases, with 5 bases of the junction left unmatched. The CDR3 is 14 residues long. This CDR3 reads CASSFRAGGPEQFF. DNA for the CDR3: TGTGCCAGCAGCTTTAGAGCGGGGGGGCCTGAGCAGTTCTTC.

This chain links TRBV7-2 with TRBJ2-3; D unresolved. Trimming removed 7 bases at V and 0 bases at J, with 14 bases between. The CDR3 has 15 residues. CDR1 SGHTA and CDR2 FQGNSA come from the germline V gene. CDR3 protein: CASTLDRASTDTQYF. The CDR3 coding sequence is TGTGCCAGCACCCTAGACCGAGCTAGCACAGATACGCAGTATTTT. Together with reference TRBV7-2 and TRBJ2-3, the CDR3 gives the full variable domain: GAGVSQSPSNKVTEKGKDVELRCDPISGHTALYWYRQSLGQGLEFLIYFQGNSAPDKSGLPSDRFSAERTGGSVSTLTIQRTQQEDSAVYLCASTLDRASTDTQYFGPGTRLTVL.

The rearrangement links TRBV19 to TRBJ2-2; 9 bases match TRBD1. The J segment lost 10 bases and the V segment lost 8 bases, leaving 8 bases of the junction unmatched. CDR3 size: 13 residues. Germline-derived CDR1 and CDR2 are LNHDA and SQIVND (reference sequence). This CDR3 is CASLGQGIKELFF. The DNA for the CDR3 is TGTGCCAGTCTGGGACAGGGTATTAAGGAGCTGTTTTTT. Supplemented by reference TRBV19 and TRBJ2-2, the full variable domain reads DGGITQSPKYLFRKEGQNVTLSCEQNLNHDAMYWYRQDPGQGLRLIYYSQIVNDFQKGDIAEGYSVSREKKESFPLTVTSAQKNPTAFYLCASLGQGIKELFFGEGSRLTVL.

The gene calls are TRBV12-3 or TRBV12-4 and TRBJ2-3; D possibly corresponds to TRBD2 (6 bases). V was shortened by 7 bases and J by 3 bases, with 11 bases between the two germline ends. CDR3 length equals 13 residues. Written as DNA, the CDR3 is TGTGCCAGCACAACGGGGACTACAGATACGCAGTATTTT. Its translation: CASTTGTTDTQYF.